This TCR beta chain emerged from a study of early T cells in non-severe SARS-CoV-2 infection. The overall study: Sequencing was performed on bulk RNA from unsorted whole blood, leaving chains unpaired.

Germline CDR1 SEHNR, CDR2 FQNEAQ (reference sequence). The CDR3 extends over 16 amino acids. With V trimmed by 4 bases and J by 5 bases, 9 bases remained unmatched. The table lists this clonotype with a few counts. Its antigen is not identified. TCRdb passed the 5' RACE reads through MiXCR, listing each CDR3 protein once. This sample has 20,000 to 25,000 distinct CDR3 sequences, with around 5% found just once. The study's findings and limits: Missing private and CD4 specificities, VDJdb matching favored anti-spike CD8 responses.

The sequence derives from an adult who was a healthcare worker with PCR-confirmed SARS-CoV-2 infection or an uninfected control (not recorded which). The sequenced sample consisted of whole blood. This sequence joins TRBV7-9 and TRBJ2-5, with 11 bases matching TRBD2. The CDR3 here is CASSSITSGGRETQYF. The CDR3 nucleotides read TGTGCCAGCAGCTCCATAACTAGCGGGGGTCGGGAGACCCAGTACTTC.